The sequence of this T cell receptor (beta chain) was determined in a study of blood T cell repertoires in COVID-19 (dated by TCRdb to 2018 to 2021). Study-level background: The collaborator samples originated in the United States, Italy and Spain and spanned the acute and convalescent phases of COVID-19. The prospective study material was composed of cDNA or gDNA derived from T cells, B-cell-depleted T cells, or PBMCs. Deeply sampled blood TCRbeta repertoires from subjects exposed to, actively infected with, or recovered from COVID-19 were included in the dataset. The repertoires were released in a freely available public database meant as a resource for research on the immune response to SARS-CoV-2. Samples came from the ongoing ImmuneRACE study (first 160 participants) plus 1,254 subjects from 6 global collaborators. A de-identified subject ID, COVID-19 status, age in years and sex were almost always included in the sample metadata. Where HLA class I and class II types were available, the types were taken from metadata supplied by the sample provider, not from assay-based typing.

General study outcomes and caveats: The quantity of clinical and demographic metadata differed by source and by participant and was supplied without curation.

The immunoSEQ Assay, a bias-controlled multiplex PCR, was used to amplify TCRbeta CDR3 regions from genomic DNA. As for how the authors treated the data: Nucleated cell counts per sample were estimated from amplification of reference gene primers within the assay. Sequence reads were collapsed and filtered to measure the absolute abundance of every unique TCRbeta CDR3 rearrangement. For each sample, productive Simpson clonality was calculated as the square root of Simpson's diversity index over productive rearrangements. TCRdb re-hosts the immuneACCESS table, in-frame sequences only. Its copies lack some clones; in the studies checked, an unresolved V gene accounts for under half of them, and the cause for the rest is not known. V, J and clone size reflect that table, while D and trimming were determined from the DNA. The sample table holds some 110,000 clones, of which about three quarters were seen once. Approximately 20% of the sample comes from the top ten.

This clone occurred a few times. Its target antigen remains unknown. There are no base qualities to consult, and no much larger clone falls within one base. Whole blood was collected in K2EDTA tubes by collaborating institutions according to the institutions' own protocols. Collaborator samples were shipped for TCRbeta analysis as frozen whole blood, isolated PBMCs, or DNA extracted from either sample type. From a lookup of the germline V gene, CDR1 and CDR2 are SGHRS and YFSETQ. The germline V end is reduced by 8 bases and the J end by 0 bases; junction bases left unmatched: 13. Inclusive of the bounding cysteine and phenylalanine, the CDR3 is 18 residues long. Only the CDR3 DNA stays, 54 bases, in frame from base 1.

Recombination connected TRBV5-1 to TRBJ2-3, with TRBD2 identical over 12 junction bases. Specimen: peripheral blood. This TCR derives from a woman in her 70s with acute or convalescent COVID-19. The nucleotides read TGCGCCAGTCTCCGGGCTAGCGGGGGGGCCCTTAGCACAGATACGCAGTATTTT. This encodes CASLRASGGALSTDTQYF.